This T cell receptor (beta chain) was documented in a study of blood T cell repertoires in COVID-19. Study overall: COVID-19 samples collected from the United States, Italy and Spain covered acute and convalescent phases. The cDNA or gDNA used as material had been derived from T cells, B-cell-depleted T cells, or PBMCs.

In the original processing: Counts of nucleated cells, estimated from reference gene primer amplification, were obtained. The protocol was immunoSEQ multiplex PCR, while the TCRdb copy is restricted to in-frame clones and leaves out a portion. The V and J calls and clone size are taken from that table; D and trimming were inferred from the DNA. The table has roughly 60,000 clones, roughly 90% seen once. The junction had 3 bases not matched to a gene; V was cut back by 4 bases and J by 4 bases. The germline V gene has CDR1 SGHRS and CDR2 YFSETQ. The CDR3 covers 14 residues. The sample was peripheral blood. The J gene is TRBJ2-5, the V gene TRBV5-1; 11 bases align to TRBD1. The receptor was isolated from a human donor with acute or convalescent COVID-19. The donor label of this sample is uncertain. CDR3 sequence: CASSMGQGGETQYF. Written as DNA, the CDR3 is TGCGCCAGCAGCATGGGACAGGGGGGAGAGACCCAGTACTTC.